This T cell receptor (beta chain) came from a study of blood T cell repertoires in COVID-19. This clone occurred once. Per germline, CDR1 ENHRY and CDR2 SYGVKD. V was cut by 3 bases and J by 4 bases, with 13 bases left in between. The CDR3 is 16 residues long. Produced via immunoSEQ multiplex PCR; TCRdb's table is partial and in-frame only. The sample holds about 310,000 clones; 85% to 90% are singletons and the top ten take about 9.4%. The chain joins TRBV10-3 to TRBJ2-6, with a possible D match to TRBD1 (5 bases). This TCR came from a woman in her 30s who had recovered from COVID-19. Sequencing was done on a sample of PBMCs or T cells enriched from blood (not recorded which). CDR3 residues: CAISEWQGVGANVLTF. Here the CDR3 DNA reads TGTGCCATCAGTGAATGGCAGGGTGTGGGGGCCAACGTCCTGACTTTC.